This note documents a single T cell receptor (beta chain) sequence. Its cognate antigen is unknown. This entry is derived from a study of radiation and T cells in renal cell carcinoma. Across the study: Nephrectomy followed 15 Gy stereotactic body radiation by 4 weeks. Notes on the study in general: In blood, top tumor clones expanded by 2 weeks, shrinking by 4. No pretreatment tumor biopsies were available for baseline clonotypes.

Stated time point: blood 2 weeks post-SBRT. Treatment in this sample: 15 Gy SBRT to primary tumor, nephrectomy 4 weeks later. Radiation-treated patients gave blood at baseline, week 2 and week 4. The CDR3 runs to 16 residues. Between the trimmed V and J ends, which lost 0 bases and 1 base, there was a span of 11 bases. Germline V lookup: CDR1 WNHNN, CDR2 SYGVQD (reference sequence). Using immunoSEQ multiplex PCR, the repertoire was profiled, and TCRdb retains in-frame clones only, with some absent. The data show about 120,000 clones, with 75% to 90% seen just once and approximately 2% held by the top ten.

The input for sequencing was blood, taken from a patient whose treatment included radiotherapy and nephrectomy. The receptor comes from an older woman with renal cell carcinoma. J is TRBJ2-3 and V is TRBV10-1; a possible D gene is TRBD2 (6 bases). For the CDR3, the DNA is TGCGCCAGCAGTGAGTCGAGACTAGTTGGCACAGATACGCAGTATTTT. This codes for CASSESRLVGTDTQYF.